Presented here are 3 T cell receptor beta chains from one specimen sequenced in a study of regulatory T cells in long-lasting Graves disease. Noted time point: newly diagnosed GD, antithyroid drugs for less than 3 months. Isolated PBMC RNA provided the starting material for the TCR library. Arm-PCR with iRepertoire HTBI primers amplified the CDR3 regions for these TCR beta libraries. A single record per CDR3 protein comes from TCRdb applying MiXCR to the multiplex PCR reads. The repertoire holds about 300,000 distinct CDR3 sequences, with more than 15% as singletons. Sequencing used peripheral blood mononuclear cells (PBMCs), obtained at new diagnosis, from a patient treated with antithyroid drugs. These receptors originate from a female donor with Graves disease.

In its sample, this clonotype was seen many times. This sequence joins TRBV6-1 and TRBJ1-5; 7 nucleotides align to TRBD1. The CDR3 is made up of 14 amino acids. After removal of 7 bases from V and 5 bases from J, the junction contained 8 bases not matched to a gene. Germline-derived CDR1 and CDR2 are MNHNS and SASEGT. This chain's CDR3 is CASTEGARHQPQHF. The CDR3 DNA follows: TGTGCCAGCACTGAGGGGGCGCGTCATCAGCCCCAGCATTTT.

This clonotype showed up many times. V gene TRBV16 combines with J gene TRBJ1-1; 7 positions match TRBD1. Germline CDR1 reads KGHSY; CDR2 reads FQNENV. The CDR3 consists of 19 residues. Unmatched junction bases numbered 22, after V lost 8 bases and J lost 1 base. CDR3 nucleotide sequence: TGTGCCAGCGGGCAGGGGGGCGGGGGATTCGGTTGGCGGAACACTGAAGCTTTCTTT. This encodes CASGQGGGGFGWRNTEAFF.

This clonotype was observed many times. The chain recombines TRBV5-1 with TRBJ2-7, with D maybe TRBD2 (6 bases). V shed 5 bases and J shed 6 bases, with 12 bases lying between them. This CDR3 has 12 amino acids. Germline-derived CDR1 and CDR2 are SGHRS and YFSETQ. CDR3: CASRLGEAEQYF. The CDR3, as DNA: TGCGCCAGCAGGTTAGGGGAGGCCGAGCAGTACTTC.